This T cell receptor beta chain was recorded in a study of cytomegalovirus exposure and HLA in healthy donors. Findings and limits, study-wide: The study flagged roughly 150 TCR beta chains as cytomegalovirus-associated.

A multiplex PCR was run with 60 Vbeta primers and 13 Jbeta primers. Profiling relied on immunoSEQ multiplex PCR, and the TCRdb table lists in-frame clones only, not all of them. The data hold under 200,000 clones, with 60% to 85% observed a single time. Looked up from germline, CDR1 is SGHDT and CDR2 is YYEEEE. The CDR3 spans 13 residues. The V gene end was trimmed by 2 bases and the J gene end by 9 bases; junction bases not matched to a gene: 6. This clone was seen more than once but under ten times. Its cognate antigen is unknown. Sequences were obtained from PBMCs. The chain recombines TRBV5-6 with TRBJ2-3; TRBD2 matches at 7 bases. This receptor was taken from a man in his forties in good health and CMV-seronegative. CDR3 coding DNA: TGTGCCAGCAGCTTTGATAGCGGGCAGACGCAGTATTTT. Residues: CASSFDSGQTQYF.